What follows are 17 T cell receptor beta chains derived from one specimen sequenced in a study of T cells in Graves' hyperthyroidism and ophthalmopathy. What was amplified from RNA transcripts were TCR beta CDR3 regions. Primed by the HTBI set, a first-round RT-PCR was run on the TCR CDR3. From the multiplex PCR reads, TCRdb called clonotypes with MiXCR, one entry per CDR3 protein. The sample has almost 500,000 distinct CDR3 sequences; about 20% are singletons. The sample taken for sequencing was blood. All receptors derive from a woman aged 70 to 79 with Graves' ophthalmopathy.

This chain uses TRBV4-2 with TRBJ2-7; D call uncertain. The CDR3 has 14 amino acids. Between the trimmed V and J ends, which lost 0 bases and 2 bases, there was a span of 8 bases. Germline CDR1 LGHNA, CDR2 YNFKEQ. The CDR3 sequence is CASSQDPKTYEQYF. Here the CDR3 DNA reads TGTGCCAGCAGCCAAGATCCCAAGACCTACGAGCAGTACTTC.

A few counts support this clonotype. The rearrangement uses TRBV15 and TRBJ2-1; D call uncertain. CDR1 is LNHNV, CDR2 YYDKDF, per germline (reference sequence). This CDR3 region has 14 residues. V gave up 1 base and J gave up 9 bases, with 13 bases separating them. CDR3 sequence (DNA): TGTGCCACCAGCAGAGTCCGCGGCGTGGCTGAGCAGTTCTTC. This sequence encodes CATSRVRGVAEQFF.

The chain carries TRBV10-3 and TRBJ2-1; TRBD2 agrees at 7 bases. The CDR3 contains 12 residues. V dropped 10 bases and J dropped 4; count of bases not matched to a gene: 4. The germline gives CDR1 ENHRY, CDR2 SYGVKD. CDR3 amino acids: CASGGTYNEQFF. The CDR3, as DNA: TGTGCCAGCGGGGGAACGTACAATGAGCAGTTCTTC.

The chain couples TRBV4-1 to TRBJ2-2; D unclear. Germline CDR1 reads MGHRA; CDR2 reads YSYEKL. V was cut by 0 bases and J by 1 base, with 6 bases left in between. The length of the CDR3 is 15 residues. CDR3 in amino acids: CASSQDAENTGELFF. The CDR3 DNA sequence: TGCGCCAGCAGCCAAGACGCGGAGAACACCGGGGAGCTGTTTTTT.

The V call is TRBV28, the J call TRBJ1-2; TRBD1 might be the D (6 bases). V was clipped by 10 bases and J by 1 base, with 16 bases between them. CDR3 length equals 14 residues. Germline CDR1 is MDHEN and CDR2 is SYDVKM. The CDR3 DNA sequence: TGTGCCACAGAAGGGGGGAGCCTTAACTATGGCTACACCTTC. This encodes CATEGGSLNYGYTF.

This clonotype was recorded a few times. The chain uses TRBV6-2 or TRBV6-3 and TRBJ1-1, with TRBD1 identical over 7 bases. The germline CDR1 and CDR2 sequences are MNHEY and SVGEGT. V lost 3 bases, J lost 0 bases, and 7 bases stayed unmatched. The CDR3 sequence is 16 residues long. The chain's CDR3 is CASSYPTGNLNTEAFF. CDR3 in DNA: TGTGCCAGCAGTTATCCGACAGGGAACTTGAACACTGAAGCTTTCTTT.

The gene calls are TRBV6-5 and TRBJ2-4; 9 bases are shared with TRBD1. Germline values: CDR1 MNHEY, CDR2 SVGAGI. The V and J ends lost 2 bases and 0 bases, in that order; junction bases with no gene match: 5. This CDR3 has 17 residues. The CDR3 DNA is TGTGCCAGCAGTTACCCCGGACAGGGGATAGCCAAAAACATTCAGTACTTC. Translation gives CASSYPGQGIAKNIQYF.

This clonotype was detected only once. The chain employs TRBV5-1 and TRBJ1-6; D not resolved. Trimming left V 1 base short and J 9 bases short, with 17 bases between. This CDR3 has 16 amino acids. Germline assignment: CDR1 SGHRS and CDR2 YFSETQ. In DNA, the CDR3 is TGCGCCAGCAGCTTGTATCCGACATCCGGGAGTTCACCCCTCCACTTT. Residues: CASSLYPTSGSSPLHF.

The V gene is TRBV7-9, the J gene TRBJ1-1; D gene unclear. V lost 5 bases to trimming and J lost 10 bases, with 11 bases between them. The CDR3 sequence is 11 residues long. Germline assignment: CDR1 SEHNR and CDR2 FQNEAQ (reference sequence). CDR3 loop: CASSQRLGAFF. The CDR3 coding sequence is TGTGCCAGCAGCCAAAGACTGGGAGCTTTCTTT.

For this clonotype: Given a much more abundant clone one base away, this may be a read error. The chain recombines TRBV2 with TRBJ2-1; D unclear. The CDR3 is 12 amino acids. In germline, CDR1 is SNHLY, CDR2 FYNNEI. The V end was cut by 4 bases, the J end by 6 bases, with 7 bases between. The DNA for the CDR3 is TGTGCCAGCAGTGTAGATTGCAATGAGCAGTTCTTC. This translates into CASSVDCNEQFF.

The sample holds a few counts of this clonotype. The rearrangement uses TRBV29-1 and TRBJ2-7; TRBD1 aligns across 11 bases. The germline V gene has CDR1 SQVTM and CDR2 ANQGSEA. The CDR3 runs 12 residues. V was pared by 7 bases and J by 6 bases, with 5 bases of the junction left unmatched. The CDR3 sequence is CSAGTGGFEQYF. CDR3 coding DNA: TGCAGCGCCGGGACAGGGGGTTTCGAGCAGTACTTC.

The J gene is TRBJ2-6, the V gene TRBV6-2 or TRBV6-3; D call uncertain. Germline V gene lookup returns CDR1 MNHEY and CDR2 SVGEGT. This CDR3 is 13 amino acids long. Trimming took 2 bases from V and 15 from J, leaving 14 bases between them. The CDR3 coding sequence is TGTGCCAGCAGTTACGTCCGGTCCCCCGGCCTGACTTTC. Translating gives CASSYVRSPGLTF.

This sequence joins TRBV14 and TRBJ2-6; perhaps TRBD2 as D (6 bases). The germline CDR1 and CDR2 sequences are SGHDN and FVKESK. The CDR3 length is 18 residues. V gave up 5 bases and J gave up 4 bases, with 21 bases separating them. The CDR3 DNA reads TGTGCCAGCAGCTCCCCCGGGACCCACGGGGGAGGGGCCAACGTCCTGACTTTC. This encodes CASSSPGTHGGGANVLTF.

The DNA for the CDR3 is TGTGCCATCAGTGGGGGGACTAGCGGGAGCAGGTCGGGAAGACACAATGAGCAGTTCTTC. Its protein is CAISGGTSGSRSGRHNEQFF. The rearrangement links TRBV10-3 to TRBJ2-1; 14 nucleotides agree with TRBD2. The CDR3 spans 20 residues. CDR1 and CDR2 from the germline V gene are ENHRY and SYGVKD. Germline trimming cut 4 bases from V and 5 bases from J; bases unmatched to any gene: 16.

This clonotype was observed a few times. The chain couples TRBV2 to TRBJ2-7; 7 nucleotides line up with TRBD2. V shed 5 bases and J 6 bases; nucleotides not matched to a gene: 13. CDR1 SNHLY and CDR2 FYNNEI come from the germline V gene. This CDR3 is built from 15 residues. The CDR3 reads CASSMISGPSAEQYF. The CDR3 region has the DNA TGTGCCAGCAGTATGATTAGCGGGCCGTCTGCCGAGCAGTACTTC.

The chain employs TRBV10-3 and TRBJ1-2; 9 positions match TRBD1. Germline V gene data show CDR1 as ENHRY and CDR2 as SYGVKD. V lost 10 bases, J lost 8 bases, and 14 bases stayed unmatched. The CDR3 covers 14 residues. For the CDR3, the DNA is TGTGCCACCACGGGAACAGGGGGCGCGCCCGGCTACACCTTC. As protein: CATTGTGGAPGYTF.

This clonotype was seen repeatedly, ten times or more. The CDR3 sequence is CASSYSRGAYEQYF. The DNA of the CDR3 is TGTGCCAGCAGTTACTCGCGGGGGGCCTACGAGCAGTACTTC. The J gene is TRBJ2-7, the V gene TRBV6-6; TRBD2 matches 8 bases. CDR1 and CDR2 from the germline V gene are MNHNY and SVGAGI (reference sequence). Trimming cost V 0 bases and J 2 bases; bases outside gene matches: 0. This CDR3 comprises 14 residues.